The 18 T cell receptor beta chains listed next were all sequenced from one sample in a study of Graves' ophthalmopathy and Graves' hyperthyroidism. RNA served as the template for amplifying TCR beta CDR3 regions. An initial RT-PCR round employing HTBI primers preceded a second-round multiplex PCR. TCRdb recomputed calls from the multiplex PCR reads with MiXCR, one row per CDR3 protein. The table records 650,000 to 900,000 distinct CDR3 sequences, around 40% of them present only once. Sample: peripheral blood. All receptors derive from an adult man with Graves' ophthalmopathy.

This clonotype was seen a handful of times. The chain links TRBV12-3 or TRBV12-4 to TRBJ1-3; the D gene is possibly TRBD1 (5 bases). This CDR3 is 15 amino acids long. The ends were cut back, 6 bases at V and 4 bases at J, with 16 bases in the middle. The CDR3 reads CASSDSAKTGNTIYF. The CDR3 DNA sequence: TGTGCCAGCAGCGACAGCGCAAAGACCGGAAACACCATATATTTT.

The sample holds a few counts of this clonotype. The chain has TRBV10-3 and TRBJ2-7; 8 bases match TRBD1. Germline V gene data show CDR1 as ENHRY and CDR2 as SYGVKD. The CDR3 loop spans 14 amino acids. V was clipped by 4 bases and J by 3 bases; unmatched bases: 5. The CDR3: CAISGTGYSYEQYF. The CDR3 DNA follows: TGTGCCATCAGTGGGACAGGGTATAGCTACGAGCAGTACTTC.

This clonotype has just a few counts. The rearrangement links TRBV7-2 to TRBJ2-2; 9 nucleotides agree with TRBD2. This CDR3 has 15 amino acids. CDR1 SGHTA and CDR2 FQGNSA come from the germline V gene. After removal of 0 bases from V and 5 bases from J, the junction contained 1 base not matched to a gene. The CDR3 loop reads CASSLASGRTGELFF. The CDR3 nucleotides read TGTGCCAGCAGCTTAGCCAGCGGGAGGACCGGGGAGCTGTTTTTT.

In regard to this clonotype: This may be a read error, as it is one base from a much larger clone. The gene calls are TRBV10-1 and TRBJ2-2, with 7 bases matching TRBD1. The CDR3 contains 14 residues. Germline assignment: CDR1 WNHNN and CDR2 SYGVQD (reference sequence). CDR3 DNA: TGCGCCAGCAGCCGACAGGGACGAGACGGGGAGCTGTCTTTT. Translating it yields CASSRQGRDGELSF.

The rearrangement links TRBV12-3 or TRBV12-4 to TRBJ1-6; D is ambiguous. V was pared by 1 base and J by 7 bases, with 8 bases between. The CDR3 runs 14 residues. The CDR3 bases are TGTGCCAGCAGTTTAGGCGGCCCGAATTCACCCCTCCACTTT. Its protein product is CASSLGGPNSPLHF.

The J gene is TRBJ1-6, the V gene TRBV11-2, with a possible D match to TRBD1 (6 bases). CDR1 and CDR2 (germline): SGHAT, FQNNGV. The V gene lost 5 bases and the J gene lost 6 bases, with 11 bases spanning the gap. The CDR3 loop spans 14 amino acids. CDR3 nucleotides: TGTGCCAGCAGCCCTGAAGGGGGTAATTCACCCCTCCACTTT. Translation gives CASSPEGGNSPLHF. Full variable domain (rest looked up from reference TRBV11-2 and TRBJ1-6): EAGVAQSPRYKIIEKRQSVAFWCNPISGHATLYWYQQILGQGPKLLIQFQNNGVVDDSQLPKDRFSAERLKGVDSTLKIQPAKLEDSAVYLCASSPEGGNSPLHFGNGTRLTVT.

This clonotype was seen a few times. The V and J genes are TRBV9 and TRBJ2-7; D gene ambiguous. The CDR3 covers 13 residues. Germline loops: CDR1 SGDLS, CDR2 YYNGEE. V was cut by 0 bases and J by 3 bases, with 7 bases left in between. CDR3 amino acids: CASSVAMGYEQYF. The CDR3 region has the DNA TGTGCCAGCAGCGTAGCTATGGGCTACGAGCAGTACTTC.

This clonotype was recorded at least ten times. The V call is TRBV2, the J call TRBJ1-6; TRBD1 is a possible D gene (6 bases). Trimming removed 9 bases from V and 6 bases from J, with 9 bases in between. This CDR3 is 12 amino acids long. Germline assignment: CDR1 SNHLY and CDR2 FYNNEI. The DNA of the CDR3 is TGTGCCAGGGGGACAACTAATTCACCCCTCCACTTT. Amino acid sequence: CARGTTNSPLHF.

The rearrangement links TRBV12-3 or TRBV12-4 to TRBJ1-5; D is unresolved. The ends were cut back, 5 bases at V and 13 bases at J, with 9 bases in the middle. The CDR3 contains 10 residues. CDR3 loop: CASSAPGQHF. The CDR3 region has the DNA TGTGCCAGCAGTGCGCCGGGACAGCATTTT.

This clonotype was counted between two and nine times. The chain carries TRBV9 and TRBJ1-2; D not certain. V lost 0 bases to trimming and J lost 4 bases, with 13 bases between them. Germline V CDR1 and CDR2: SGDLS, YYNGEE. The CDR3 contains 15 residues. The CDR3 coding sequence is TGTGCCAGCAGCGTAGGCCTGGGGATCCCCTATGGCTACACCTTC. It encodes CASSVGLGIPYGYTF.

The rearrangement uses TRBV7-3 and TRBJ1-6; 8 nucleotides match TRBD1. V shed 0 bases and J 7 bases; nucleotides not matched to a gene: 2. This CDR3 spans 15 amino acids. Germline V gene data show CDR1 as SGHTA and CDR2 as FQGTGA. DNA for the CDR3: TGTGCCAGCAGCTTAACGGACAGGGCAAATTCACCCCTCCACTTT. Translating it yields CASSLTDRANSPLHF. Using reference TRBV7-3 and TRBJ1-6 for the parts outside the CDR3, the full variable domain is GAGVSQTPSNKVTEKGKYVELRCDPISGHTALYWYRQSLGQGPEFLIYFQGTGAADDSGLPNDRFFAVRPEGSVSTLKIQRTERGDSAVYLCASSLTDRANSPLHFGNGTRLTVT.

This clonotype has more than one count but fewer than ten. The CDR3 nucleotides are TGCAGTGCTGGAGTGCCAGGGGTCGGCGAGCAGTACTTC. Amino acid sequence: CSAGVPGVGEQYF. This chain uses TRBV20-1 with TRBJ2-7; maybe TRBD1 (6 bases). Germline lookup yields CDR1 DFQATT and CDR2 SNEGSKA (reference sequence). V gave up 5 bases and J gave up 6 bases, with 17 bases separating them. This CDR3 comprises 13 residues.

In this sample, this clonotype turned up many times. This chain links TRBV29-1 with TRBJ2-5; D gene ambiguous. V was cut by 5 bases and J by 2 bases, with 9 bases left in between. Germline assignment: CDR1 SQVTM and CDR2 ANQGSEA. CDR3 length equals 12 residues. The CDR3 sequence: CSVSHRQETQYF. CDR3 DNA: TGCAGCGTTTCGCACAGACAAGAGACCCAGTACTTC.

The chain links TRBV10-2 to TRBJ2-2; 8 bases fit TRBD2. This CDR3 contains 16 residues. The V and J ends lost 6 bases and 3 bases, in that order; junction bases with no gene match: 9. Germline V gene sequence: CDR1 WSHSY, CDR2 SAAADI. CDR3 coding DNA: TGCGCCAGCAGGCCTAGGAGCGGGAGTTACACCGGGGAGCTGTTTTTT. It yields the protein CASRPRSGSYTGELFF.

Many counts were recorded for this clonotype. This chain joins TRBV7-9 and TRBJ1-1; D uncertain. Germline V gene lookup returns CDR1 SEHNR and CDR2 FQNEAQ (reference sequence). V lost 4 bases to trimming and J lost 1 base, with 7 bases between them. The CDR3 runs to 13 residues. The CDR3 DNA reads TGTGCCAGCAGCTGGACGGGGAACACTGAAGCTTTCTTT. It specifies CASSWTGNTEAFF.

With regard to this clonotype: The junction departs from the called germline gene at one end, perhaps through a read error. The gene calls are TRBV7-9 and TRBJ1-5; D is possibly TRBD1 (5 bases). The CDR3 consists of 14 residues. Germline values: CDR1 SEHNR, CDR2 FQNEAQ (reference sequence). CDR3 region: CASSQGPLDQPQHF. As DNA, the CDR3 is TGCGCCAGCAGCCAGGGTCCATTGGATCAGCCCCAGCATTTT.

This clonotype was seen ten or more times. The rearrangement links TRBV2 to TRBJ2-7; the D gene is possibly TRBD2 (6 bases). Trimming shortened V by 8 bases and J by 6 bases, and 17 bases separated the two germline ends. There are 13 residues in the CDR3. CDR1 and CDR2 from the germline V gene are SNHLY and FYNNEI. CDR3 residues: CASAPGGFREQYF. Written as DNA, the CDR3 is TGTGCCAGCGCCCCTGGGGGGTTCCGCGAGCAGTACTTC. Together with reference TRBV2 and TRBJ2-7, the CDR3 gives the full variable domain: EPEVTQTPSHQVTQMGQEVILRCVPISNHLYFYWYRQILGQKVEFLVSFYNNEISEKSEIFDDQFSVERPDGSNFTLKIRSTKLEDSAMYFCASAPGGFREQYFGPGTRLTVT.

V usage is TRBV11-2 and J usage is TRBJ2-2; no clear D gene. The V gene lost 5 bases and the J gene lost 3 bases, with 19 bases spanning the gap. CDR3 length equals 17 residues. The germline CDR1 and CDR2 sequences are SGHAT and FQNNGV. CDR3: CASSPFRPRRYTGELFF. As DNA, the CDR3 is TGTGCCAGCAGCCCCTTCAGACCGCGTCGGTACACCGGGGAGCTGTTTTTT.